Listed here are 9 T cell receptor beta chains from one sample, sequenced in a study of control samples from healthy donors and cancer patients. Repertoires were generated with immunoSEQ multiplex PCR, while TCRdb's copy carries only in-frame clones and drops some. Among about 160,000 clones listed, roughly 94% were seen once. Sequencing was done on a sample of PBMCs. Receptors originate from a man between 60 and 70 years old with colorectal cancer.

The rearrangement joins TRBV6-5 to TRBJ2-5; perhaps TRBD1 as D (6 bases). From germline, CDR1 is MNHEY and CDR2 SVGAGI. Trimming removed 6 bases at V and 0 bases at J, with 8 bases between. This CDR3 comprises 13 residues. The CDR3 nucleotides are TGTGCCAGCAGGGACAGACACCAAGAGACCCAGTACTTC. As protein: CASRDRHQETQYF.

The V gene is TRBV19, the J gene TRBJ2-2, with 7 bases that match TRBD1. Germline V gene data show CDR1 as LNHDA and CDR2 as SQIVND (reference sequence). The trim removed 6 bases at V and 4 bases at J, leaving 5 bases unmatched. CDR3 length: 14 residues. CDR3 DNA: TGTGCCAGTAGACCGGGACAGCGCACCGGGGAGCTGTTTTTT. It codes for CASRPGQRTGELFF.

This sequence joins TRBV11-1 and TRBJ2-7, with 8 bases lining up with TRBD1. This CDR3 is 15 amino acids long. Germline CDR1 is SGHAT and CDR2 is FQDESV (reference sequence). Trimming removed 1 base from V and 0 bases from J; junction bases left unmatched: 2. In nucleotides, the CDR3 is TGTGCCAGCAGCTTAGGAGGGACAGGCTCCTACGAGCAGTACTTC. Translation: CASSLGGTGSYEQYF.

DNA of the CDR3: TGTGCCACCCAGGGATTTGCTAATGAAAAACTGTTTTTT. It specifies CATQGFANEKLFF. The chain employs TRBV3-1 (or the pseudogene TRBV3-2) and TRBJ1-4; perhaps TRBD1 as D (5 bases). The CDR3 runs to 13 residues. The germline V and J ends were trimmed by 10 bases and 3 bases, with 12 bases remaining between them. Germline CDR1 is LGHDT and CDR2 is YNNKEL (reference sequence).

The chain employs TRBV6-2 or TRBV6-3 and TRBJ1-5; D is uncertain. Trimming removed 2 bases at V and 6 bases at J, with 8 bases between. This CDR3 has 13 residues. CDR1 and CDR2 (germline): MNHEY, SVGEGT. CDR3 protein: CASSYGVPQPQHF. The CDR3 nucleotides read TGTGCCAGCAGTTACGGGGTTCCTCAGCCCCAGCATTTT.

The chain couples TRBV19 to TRBJ1-4; D gene unclear. With 3 bases removed from V and 0 bases from J, the gap between germline ends came to 8 bases. The V gene's germline CDR1 is LNHDA and CDR2 SQIVND (reference sequence). The CDR3 is 15 amino acids. The CDR3 region is CASSMSGATNEKLFF. CDR3 in DNA: TGTGCCAGTAGTATGAGCGGGGCAACTAATGAAAAACTGTTTTTT.

V is TRBV6-6 and J is TRBJ2-3; 9 positions agree with TRBD2. Germline V gene sequence: CDR1 MNHNY, CDR2 SVGAGI (reference sequence). The CDR3 contains 14 residues. With 8 bases clipped from V and 7 bases from J, the junction kept 10 bases outside the gene matches. DNA for the CDR3: TGTGCCAGCTATGCGGGGGGGCTTCCACATACGCAGTATTTT. Its protein is CASYAGGLPHTQYF.

This chain connects TRBV2 to TRBJ2-7; no firm D call. The V end was cut by 7 bases, the J end by 0 bases, with 7 bases between. Germline V gives CDR1 SNHLY, CDR2 FYNNEI. This CDR3 is built from 12 residues. The CDR3 region has the DNA TGTGCCAGCACGGCCATCTCCTACGAGCAGTACTTC. Its translation is CASTAISYEQYF. Drawing the rest from reference TRBV2 and TRBJ2-7, the complete variable domain is EPEVTQTPSHQVTQMGQEVILRCVPISNHLYFYWYRQILGQKVEFLVSFYNNEISEKSEIFDDQFSVERPDGSNFTLKIRSTKLEDSAMYFCASTAISYEQYFGPGTRLTVT.

The V gene is TRBV13, the J gene TRBJ2-7; a possible D gene is TRBD2 (6 bases). V lost 6 bases and J 5 bases, leaving 14 bases between the germline ends. The CDR3 runs to 13 residues. The germline gives CDR1 PRHDT, CDR2 FYEKMQ (reference sequence). CDR3 protein: CASRGGNLDEQYF. The DNA of the CDR3 is TGTGCCAGCAGAGGCGGGAACCTCGACGAGCAGTACTTC.